This TCR beta chain emerged from a study of CD8 T cells in Susac syndrome. The germline CDR1 and CDR2 sequences are SQVTM and ANQGSEA. Trimming stripped 4 bases from V and 0 bases from J, with 18 bases between. This CDR3 is built from 17 residues. Random hexamers served to reverse transcribe about 0.5 to 1 ug RNA. TCRdb re-called the immunoSEQ multiplex PCR reads through MiXCR, storing one row per CDR3 protein. Among roughly 200,000 distinct CDR3 sequences, around 96% were seen once, and the ten largest hold 0.08% to 0.11%. Details on this clonotype: What it binds is not known.

Study observations and caveats: The relatively small number of individuals in the TCR sequencing and HLA analysis was acknowledged by the study.

The chain couples TRBV29-1 to TRBJ2-2; D possibly corresponds to TRBD1 (5 bases). This TCR derives from a human donor in good health. Material: CD4+ T cells from PBMCs. CDR3 sequence: CSVVIQGLITNTGELFF. For the CDR3, the DNA is TGCAGCGTTGTCATCCAGGGCCTAATCACGAACACCGGGGAGCTGTTTTTT.